The 22 T cell receptor beta chains in this list originate from one sample, sequenced in a study of blood T cell repertoires in COVID-19. Sequencing was performed with immunoSEQ multiplex PCR; in TCRdb, only in-frame clones are kept and a portion is missing. The sample holds roughly 200,000 clones, approximately 90% seen once. The sequencing input was peripheral blood. The receptors shown here come from a woman aged 18 to 35 who had recovered from COVID-19.

The chain couples TRBV18 to TRBJ1-1; no clear D gene. Germline V CDR1 and CDR2: KGHSH, LQKENI. With 9 bases removed from V and 0 bases from J, the gap between germline ends came to 11 bases. The CDR3 consists of 13 residues. CDR3 sequence: CASSDGLNTEAFF. The DNA of the CDR3 is TGTGCCAGTTCCGACGGGTTGAACACTGAAGCTTTCTTT.

This clone was seen a single time. This chain joins TRBV18 and TRBJ2-7; D perhaps matches TRBD1 (7 bases). V lost 4 bases to trimming and J lost 1 base, with 11 bases between them. CDR1 is KGHSH and CDR2 is LQKENI in the germline V gene. This CDR3 contains 14 residues. The DNA of the CDR3 is TGTGCCAGCTCACTACAGGGGACTTCCTACGAGCAGTACTTC. This codes for CASSLQGTSYEQYF. The full variable domain, rest sourced from reference TRBV18 and TRBJ2-7, is NAGVMQNPRHLVRRRGQEARLRCSPMKGHSHVYWYRQLPEEGLKFMVYLQKENIIDESGMPKERFSAEFPKEGPSILRIQQVVRGDSAAYFCASSLQGTSYEQYFGPGTRLTVT.

The CDR3 protein is CASSIGAGGSQPQHF. CDR3 nucleotides: TGTGCCAGTAGTATAGGAGCGGGAGGGAGTCAGCCCCAGCATTTT. This chain joins TRBV19 and TRBJ1-5; D is uncertain. The CDR3 sequence is 15 residues long. Germline values: CDR1 LNHDA, CDR2 SQIVND (reference sequence). With 1 base removed from V and 6 bases from J, the gap between germline ends came to 13 bases.

There are a few counts of this clone. The CDR3 nucleotides are TGCAGCGTTGAGGGGGAGCGGGGGAGCTCCTACGAGCAGTACTTC. Translated, it gives CSVEGERGSSYEQYF. The gene calls are TRBV29-1 and TRBJ2-7, with 8 bases that match TRBD2. Germline CDR1 and CDR2: SQVTM and ANQGSEA. Trimming took 3 bases from V and 0 from J; bases not matched to a gene: 7. This CDR3 comprises 15 residues.

V gene TRBV19 combines with J gene TRBJ1-2, with 12 bases matching TRBD1. CDR1 is LNHDA, CDR2 SQIVND, per germline (reference sequence). The CDR3 extends over 13 amino acids. Trimming at V came to 6 bases and at J to 8 bases, leaving 4 bases not matched to a gene. The CDR3, as DNA: TGTGCCAGTAGACGGGACAGGGGGCGCGGCTACACCTTC. As protein: CASRRDRGRGYTF.

The CDR3 DNA is TGTGCCAGCTCACCGGCGCGGCGATCCGGTGACCAAGAGACCCAGTACTTC. Protein sequence: CASSPARRSGDQETQYF. This chain links TRBV18 with TRBJ2-5; D remains unclear. Germline V gives CDR1 KGHSH, CDR2 LQKENI. The CDR3 runs 17 residues. Deletions cut 3 bases from V and 0 bases from J, with 17 bases between.

This clone appeared once. This chain links TRBV13 with TRBJ2-1, with 10 positions matching TRBD2. The CDR3 has 15 residues. Germline V gene lookup returns CDR1 PRHDT and CDR2 FYEKMQ (reference sequence). The V segment lost 5 bases and the J segment 5 bases; nucleotides outside the gene matches: 6. CDR3 protein: CASSPSGSSHNEQFF. For the CDR3, the DNA is TGTGCCAGCAGCCCTAGCGGGAGTAGCCACAATGAGCAGTTCTTC.

The V gene is TRBV30, the J gene TRBJ1-4; the match to TRBD1 covers 8 bases. CDR1 GTSNPN and CDR2 SVGIG come from the germline V gene (reference sequence). V trimming: 1 base; J trimming: 7 bases; junction bases outside the gene matches: 2. The CDR3 runs to 13 residues. CDR3: CAWSADRAEKLFF. The DNA for the CDR3 is TGTGCCTGGAGTGCGGACAGGGCTGAAAAACTGTTTTTT.

This clone was observed a handful of times. This chain joins TRBV7-2 and TRBJ2-1, with 9 bases matching TRBD2. Germline CDR1 and CDR2: SGHTA and FQGNSA. The CDR3 runs to 16 residues. Trimming removed 3 bases from V and 7 bases from J; junction bases left unmatched: 10. CDR3 amino acids: CASSFVSSGVINEQFF. The CDR3 DNA sequence: TGTGCCAGCAGCTTTGTATCTAGCGGGGTGATTAATGAGCAGTTCTTC.

The chain combines TRBV11-2 with TRBJ1-3; a weak D match, TRBD1 (6 bases). The CDR3 extends over 15 amino acids. V was cut by 5 bases and J by 0 bases, with 11 bases left in between. Germline V gives CDR1 SGHAT, CDR2 FQNNGV. The CDR3 bases are TGTGCCAGCAGCCCCACAGGGATCTCTGGAAACACCATATATTTT. Translated: CASSPTGISGNTIYF.

The rearrangement joins TRBV6-5 to TRBJ2-7, with 12 bases identical to TRBD1. CDR3 length: 15 amino acids. Per germline, CDR1 MNHEY and CDR2 SVGAGI. V lost 5 bases, J lost 7 bases, and 9 bases stayed unmatched. The CDR3 DNA reads TGTGCCAGCAGTCCGTGGGGACAGGGGGCGGGGGAGCAGTACTTC. Encoded protein: CASSPWGQGAGEQYF.

The V gene is TRBV2, the J gene TRBJ1-5; D call uncertain. Trimming removed 2 bases at V and 0 bases at J, with 5 bases between. Germline values: CDR1 SNHLY, CDR2 FYNNEI. The CDR3 totals 14 residues. The CDR3 DNA follows: TGTGCCAGCAGTGAACAGAATAGCAATCAGCCCCAGCATTTT. It specifies CASSEQNSNQPQHF.

This chain connects TRBV18 to TRBJ1-2; 8 positions agree with TRBD1. This CDR3 has 16 amino acids. Germline V gene sequence: CDR1 KGHSH, CDR2 LQKENI. With V trimmed by 5 bases and J by 3 bases, 11 bases remained unmatched. In DNA, the CDR3 is TGTGCCAGCTCAATCGTCCTCCAGGGGGCAGACTATGGCTACACCTTC. It encodes CASSIVLQGADYGYTF. The full variable domain, in which reference TRBV18 and TRBJ1-2 provide the parts outside the CDR3, is NAGVMQNPRHLVRRRGQEARLRCSPMKGHSHVYWYRQLPEEGLKFMVYLQKENIIDESGMPKERFSAEFPKEGPSILRIQQVVRGDSAAYFCASSIVLQGADYGYTFGSGTRLTVV.

J is TRBJ2-7 and V is TRBV7-2; the D is unclear. Trimming pared 0 bases from V and 2 bases from J, leaving 8 bases between. CDR1 SGHTA and CDR2 FQGNSA come from the germline V gene. The CDR3 has 14 residues. CDR3 sequence (DNA): TGTGCCAGCAGCTTAGCGCTTCCTACCTACGAGCAGTACTTC. It codes for CASSLALPTYEQYF. Looking up the rest from reference TRBV7-2 and TRBJ2-7 gives the full variable domain: GAGVSQSPSNKVTEKGKDVELRCDPISGHTALYWYRQSLGQGLEFLIYFQGNSAPDKSGLPSDRFSAERTGGSVSTLTIQRTQQEDSAVYLCASSLALPTYEQYFGPGTRLTVT.

This chain links TRBV19 with TRBJ1-1, with unresolved D. The CDR3 consists of 12 residues. The germline gives CDR1 LNHDA, CDR2 SQIVND (reference sequence). The V and J ends lost 7 bases and 4 bases respectively, with 10 bases between them. Here the CDR3 DNA reads TGTGCCAGTACGAGGTCGGGCACTGAAGCTTTCTTT. The encoded protein is CASTRSGTEAFF.

The rearrangement uses TRBV7-2 and TRBJ1-1, with D perhaps TRBD1 (5 bases). Trimming cost V 6 bases and J 4 bases, with 21 bases left between them. The CDR3 has 16 amino acids. CDR1 and CDR2 from the germline V gene are SGHTA and FQGNSA. The CDR3 protein is CASRPGSALRTTEAFF. The CDR3 DNA follows: TGTGCCAGCAGGCCAGGGTCAGCACTTCGGACCACTGAAGCTTTCTTT.

V is TRBV4-1 and J is TRBJ2-3, with 10 bases that match TRBD2. There are 16 residues in the CDR3. V lost 1 base, J lost 4 bases, and 5 bases stayed unmatched. The germline gives CDR1 MGHRA, CDR2 YSYEKL. This chain's CDR3 is CASSQGTSGPADTQYF. The CDR3 DNA reads TGCGCCAGCAGCCAAGGGACTAGCGGACCCGCAGATACGCAGTATTTT.

This clone was seen more than once but under ten times. V and J are TRBV7-2 and TRBJ1-5; D might be TRBD1 (5 bases). The CDR3 has 14 residues. Per germline, CDR1 SGHTA and CDR2 FQGNSA. Trimming removed 6 bases at V and 5 bases at J, with 14 bases between. In DNA form, the CDR3 reads TGTGCCAGCAGACCGGACACGGCTTATCAGCCCCAGCATTTT. This codes for CASRPDTAYQPQHF.

CDR3 region: CASSQDRATDTQYF. The CDR3 region has the DNA TGTGCCAGCAGCCAAGATCGAGCAACGGATACGCAGTATTTT. V and J are TRBV4-2 and TRBJ2-3; D unresolved. The CDR3 consists of 14 residues. Trimming took off 0 bases at V and 6 bases at J, with 10 bases between the two ends. Germline CDR1 reads LGHNA; CDR2 reads YNFKEQ.

The chain links TRBV3-1 (or the pseudogene TRBV3-2) to TRBJ1-5; D gene ambiguous. This CDR3 has 14 residues. The germline V gene encodes CDR1 LGHDT and CDR2 YNNKEL (reference sequence). V lost 3 bases to trimming and J lost 0 bases, with 6 bases between them. Written as DNA, the CDR3 is TGTGCCAGCAGCCAGGACTATAGCAATCAGCCCCAGCATTTT. Residues: CASSQDYSNQPQHF.

The rearrangement uses TRBV13 and TRBJ2-1; 14 positions match TRBD2. V gave up 0 bases and J gave up 4 bases; unmatched junction bases: 2. The CDR3 has 17 residues. Germline lookup yields CDR1 PRHDT and CDR2 FYEKMQ (reference sequence). CDR3 in amino acids: CASSLGRLAGGYNEQFF. CDR3 coding DNA: TGTGCCAGCAGCTTAGGCCGACTAGCGGGAGGGTACAATGAGCAGTTCTTC.

The genes are TRBV19 and TRBJ2-1; D is possibly TRBD1 (5 bases). The germline V gene has CDR1 LNHDA and CDR2 SQIVND (reference sequence). CDR3 size: 17 residues. V lost 4 bases and J lost 0, with 16 bases in between. This CDR3 reads CASSRATVPLSYNEQFF. The CDR3 DNA is TGTGCCAGTAGTAGGGCGACAGTTCCCCTCTCCTACAATGAGCAGTTCTTC.